Listed below are T cell receptor beta chains from one sample, sequenced in a study of blood T cell repertoires in COVID-19. The method was immunoSEQ multiplex PCR; TCRdb's version includes in-frame clones alone and lacks a portion of them. Among over 100,000 clones, 81% were seen once, and the ten largest hold about 8.4%. Input material: peripheral blood. The receptors were sampled from a woman in her sixties or seventies with active or convalescent COVID-19. Both conserved end residues are part of each CDR3. The order of the fields is D gene, J gene, V gene, clone size, CDR3 protein, CDR3 DNA. The D gene is left open where the match is weak. Not every row has a clone size; where given, it reads once, few, many or a size class.

TRBD1 | TRBJ1-2 | TRBV29-1 | - | CSVGTGVDGYTF | TGCAGCGTTGGGACAGGGGTCGATGGCTACACCTTC
TRBD1 | TRBJ2-1 | TRBV7-3 | - | CASRYNRGTNEQFF | TGTGCCAGCAGGTATAACAGGGGCACGAATGAGCAGTTCTTC
- | TRBJ2-5 | TRBV29-1 | - | CSIERQGTGGGETQYF | TGCAGCATTGAGAGGCAGGGTACGGGCGGTGGGGAGACCCAGTACTTC
- | TRBJ1-5 | TRBV28 | - | CASSPTGRSNQPQHF | TGTGCCAGCAGTCCTACAGGGCGTAGCAATCAGCCCCAGCATTTT
- | TRBJ2-6 | TRBV9 | - | CASSPSRSGANVLTF | TGTGCCAGCAGCCCTAGTAGGTCTGGGGCCAACGTCCTGACTTTC
- | TRBJ2-2 | TRBV9 | - | CASSVVSREPGELFF | TGTGCCAGCAGCGTAGTTAGCAGGGAACCCGGGGAGCTGTTTTTT
- | TRBJ1-2 | TRBV6-1 | - | CASSERGTYGYTF | TGTGCCAGCAGTGAACGGGGTACCTATGGCTACACCTTC
TRBD1 | TRBJ1-4 | TRBV5-1 | - | CASSTTGATNEKLFF | TGCGCCAGCAGCACAACAGGGGCAACTAATGAAAAACTGTTTTTT
- | TRBJ2-3 | TRBV14 | - | CASSQRQTSGDTQYF | TGTGCCAGCAGCCAAAGACAGACCTCCGGGGATACGCAGTATTTT
TRBD1 | TRBJ2-2 | TRBV11-2 | - | CASSLWDSRNTGELFF | TGTGCCAGCAGCTTGTGGGACAGCCGGAACACCGGGGAGCTGTTTTTT
TRBD1 | TRBJ1-1 | TRBV5-1 | - | CASRILQGAVTEAFF | TGCGCCAGCAGAATTCTACAGGGGGCTGTCACTGAAGCTTTCTTT
- | TRBJ2-6 | TRBV27 | few | CASSPRFGANVLTF | TGTGCCAGCAGCCCTCGGTTTGGGGCCAACGTCCTGACTTTC
- | TRBJ1-5 | TRBV27 | - | CASSLSGRAINQPQHF | TGTGCCAGCAGTTTATCCGGCAGGGCTATCAATCAGCCCCAGCATTTT
- | TRBJ1-1 | TRBV12-3/TRBV12-4 | - | CASVRGNTEAFF | TGTGCCAGCGTGCGGGGGAACACTGAAGCTTTCTTT
- | TRBJ1-4 | TRBV29-1 | - | CSVRASLGEKLFF | TGCAGCGTCAGGGCCAGCCTGGGGGAAAAACTGTTTTTT
- | TRBJ2-3 | TRBV5-1 | - | CASTPREGTDTQYF | TGCGCCAGCACCCCCCGGGAAGGCACAGATACGCAGTATTTT
TRBD2 | TRBJ2-7 | TRBV19 | many | CATSKAGSFYEQYF | TGTGCCACGTCTAAAGCGGGGAGTTTTTACGAGCAGTACTTC
TRBD1 | TRBJ1-4 | TRBV6-5 | - | CASTLTGGLEKLFF | TGTGCCAGCACCTTGACAGGGGGCCTAGAAAAACTGTTTTTT
- | TRBJ2-3 | TRBV4-1 | - | CASSQVFGDTQYF | TGCGCCAGCAGCCAAGTCTTCGGGGATACGCAGTATTTT
TRBD1 | TRBJ1-6 | TRBV3-1/TRBV3-2 | - | CASSPGDRGWGPLHF | TGTGCCAGCAGCCCGGGAGACAGGGGTTGGGGACCCCTCCACTTT
TRBD2 | TRBJ2-1 | TRBV30 | - | CAWSGTSVLNEQFF | TGTGCCTGGAGCGGGACTAGCGTACTAAATGAGCAGTTCTTC
TRBD2 | TRBJ2-2 | TRBV5-1 | - | CASSPGLAGTGELFF | TGCGCCAGCAGCCCCGGACTAGCAGGCACCGGGGAGCTGTTTTTT
- | TRBJ2-5 | TRBV21-1 | - | CASSRGRAKETQYF | TGTGCCAGCAGCCGCGGGAGGGCCAAAGAGACCCAGTACTTC
TRBD2 | TRBJ2-1 | TRBV10-3 | - | CATWTSGGANEQFF | TGTGCCACCTGGACTAGCGGGGGGGCAAATGAGCAGTTCTTC
- | TRBJ2-2 | TRBV5-1 | few | CASSPTPDTGELFF | TGCGCCAGCAGCCCCACCCCAGACACCGGGGAGCTGTTTTTT